The rows below give T cell receptor beta chains drawn from one sample of a study of brain T cells in children with intractable seizures. Sequencing used immunoSEQ multiplex PCR; TCRdb keeps in-frame clones, though not all of them. The table lists approximately 330,000 clones, roughly 93% of them singletons. The specimen comprised peripheral blood, sampled less than 6 months after surgery. These receptors were taken from a boy younger than two with tuberous sclerosis and intractable seizures. Each CDR3 is given without its conserved first and last residue.

ASSLRRTGGYSEQY	TRBJ2-7	TRBV4-1
ASSLGFREPYGYT	TRBJ1-2	TRBV7-8
AWSVGGHGYT	TRBJ1-2	TRBV30
ASSLDHGTGYYEQY	TRBJ2-7	TRBV18
ASSRGGTEAF	TRBJ1-1	TRBV4-1
ATSRGGSLVNEQF	TRBJ2-1	TRBV15
ASSSAFQPLH	TRBJ1-6	TRBV12-3/TRBV12-4
ASSLGVGDHQETQY	TRBJ2-5	TRBV7-6
ASSLEGEGYT	TRBJ1-2	TRBV5-1
ASSVTGSEQY	TRBJ2-7	TRBV27
ASSYSAQATEAF	TRBJ1-1	TRBV6-5
ASSYWAGIDTEAF	TRBJ1-1	TRBV6-5
ASSGDRVTSGNTIY	TRBJ1-3	TRBV25-1
ASSLGDRDTSPGNTIY	TRBJ1-3	TRBV5-4
ASSLGGYGGNEQY	TRBJ2-7	TRBV6-5
ASSQEVPPRGYNEQF	TRBJ2-1	TRBV4-2
ASSLSGGGAEF	TRBJ2-1	TRBV5-1
ASSPPRGTGTNYGYT	TRBJ1-2	TRBV9
ASGQGAVYNSPLH	TRBJ1-6	TRBV19
ASSSRGLGETQY	TRBJ2-5	TRBV5-4